This T cell receptor beta chain is drawn from a study of human T cells and chemical hapten exposure. The study's library attached unique molecular identifiers to single cDNA molecules. TCRdb independently ran MiXCR on the RACE reads; one entry per CDR3 protein. The sample has 80,000 to 95,000 distinct CDR3 sequences, 11% seen once. Time point of the sample: patch test 2, 6 weeks after DPC sensitization. As to treatment: therapeutic diphenylcyclopropenone sensitization with weekly scalp DPC. Drawing of blood took place ahead of applying each patch test. Trimming at V came to 2 bases and at J to 7 bases, leaving 2 bases not matched to a gene. Germline lookup yields CDR1 SEHNR and CDR2 FQNEAQ (reference sequence). CDR3 length equals 14 residues.

V is TRBV7-9 and J is TRBJ2-2; 9 nucleotides match TRBD2. The origin of this receptor is a man in his late teens or twenties with alopecia areata. Some clones in this sample may be carry-over from other donors' samples. Sample: whole blood, taken in connection with sensitization to the hapten diphenylcyclopropenone (DPC). In nucleotides, the CDR3 is TGTGCCAGCAGCTTATTAGCGGGAGACGGGGAGCTGTTTTTT. Protein: CASSLLAGDGELFF.